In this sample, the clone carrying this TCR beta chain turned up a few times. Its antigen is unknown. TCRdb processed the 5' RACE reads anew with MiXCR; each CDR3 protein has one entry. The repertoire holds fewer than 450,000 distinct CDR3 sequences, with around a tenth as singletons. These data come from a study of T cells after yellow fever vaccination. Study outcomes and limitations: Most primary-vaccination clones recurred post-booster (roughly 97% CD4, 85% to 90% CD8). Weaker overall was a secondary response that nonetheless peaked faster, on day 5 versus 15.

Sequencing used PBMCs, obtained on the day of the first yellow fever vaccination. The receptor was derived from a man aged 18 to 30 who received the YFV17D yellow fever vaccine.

The CDR3 sequence: CASSLVGRLNTEAFF. The CDR3 coding sequence is TGTGCCAGCAGCTTAGTGGGACGGCTGAACACTGAAGCTTTCTTT. The chain employs TRBV7-2 and TRBJ1-1; weak D call: TRBD1 (5 bases). Per the germline V gene, CDR1 is SGHTA and CDR2 is FQGNSA. CDR3 size: 15 residues. Trimming cost V 1 base and J 0 bases, with 9 bases left between them.